Following are 3 T cell receptor beta chains from one sample sequenced in a study of graft-versus-host responses after intestinal transplantation (dated by TCRdb to the early 2020s). Library preparation employed the immunoSEQ multiplex PCR assay. TCRdb's version of the immuneACCESS table is confined to in-frame rearrangements and falls short of the full clone set. An unresolved V gene accounts for under half of the shortfall where checked; the remainder is of unknown origin. The sample profile shows about 97,000 clones; more than 80% of them were found once. Clones ranked in the top ten supply roughly 15% of the sample. This specimen was PBMCs, taken roughly 68 weeks after intestinal transplant. The receptors here all came from a human patient who received an intestinal transplant, so some T cells may come from the graft donor.

This chain links TRBV11-2 with TRBJ1-1; no clear D gene. There are 12 residues in the CDR3. V was shortened by 3 bases and J by 6 bases, with 8 bases between the two germline ends. Germline CDR1 SGHAT, CDR2 FQNNGV. The CDR3 DNA sequence: TGTGCCAGCAGCTTTGGTGGCCCTGAAGCTTTCTTT. Residues: CASSFGGPEAFF. Combining the CDR3 with reference TRBV11-2 and TRBJ1-1 gives the whole variable domain EAGVAQSPRYKIIEKRQSVAFWCNPISGHATLYWYQQILGQGPKLLIQFQNNGVVDDSQLPKDRFSAERLKGVDSTLKIQPAKLEDSAVYLCASSFGGPEAFFGQGTRLTVV.

This chain links TRBV7-6 with TRBJ1-3, with D possibly TRBD1 on 6 matching bases. The CDR3 contains 16 residues. V was shortened by 0 bases and J by 4 bases, with 13 bases between the two germline ends. Germline loops: CDR1 SGHVS, CDR2 FNYEAQ. The CDR3 loop reads CASSLAAAGEGNTIYF. DNA for the CDR3: TGTGCCAGCAGCTTAGCGGCGGCAGGGGAGGGAAACACCATATATTTT.

Turning to this clone: Additional DNA sequences in this sample encode the identical CDR3. The gene calls are TRBV6-5 and TRBJ1-3, with D uncertain. V was cut by 7 bases and J by 3 bases, with 4 bases left in between. CDR3 length: 11 amino acids. CDR1 is MNHEY and CDR2 is SVGAGI in the germline V gene. CDR3 bases: TGTGCCAGCATCCGTGGAAACACCATATATTTT. The encoded protein is CASIRGNTIYF.